This record looks at one TCR beta chain sequence and its context. Patients in Seattle were enrolled during active infection, then followed longitudinally. The data stem from a study of blood T cell repertoires in COVID-19. As processed by the authors: Reference gene primers were amplified, and this amplification served to estimate nucleated cell counts. Assay used: immunoSEQ multiplex PCR; TCRdb lists only in-frame clones, some missing. The V and J calls and the clone size are those of that table, but D and trimming were determined from the DNA. The sample has about 220,000 clones, around 86% seen once. The germline CDR1 and CDR2 sequences are LGHNA and YSLEER. CDR3 length: 16 residues. J lost 3 bases, V lost 1 base, and 2 bases had no gene match.

This receptor was taken from a woman aged 70-85 years with COVID-19, enrolled during active disease. Sequencing used peripheral blood. The chain is built from TRBV4-3 and TRBJ2-1; 11 nucleotides agree with TRBD2. The CDR3 nucleotides read TGCGCCAGCAGCCAAGTAGCGGGAGGGCTCTACAATGAGCAGTTCTTC. Its protein is CASSQVAGGLYNEQFF.